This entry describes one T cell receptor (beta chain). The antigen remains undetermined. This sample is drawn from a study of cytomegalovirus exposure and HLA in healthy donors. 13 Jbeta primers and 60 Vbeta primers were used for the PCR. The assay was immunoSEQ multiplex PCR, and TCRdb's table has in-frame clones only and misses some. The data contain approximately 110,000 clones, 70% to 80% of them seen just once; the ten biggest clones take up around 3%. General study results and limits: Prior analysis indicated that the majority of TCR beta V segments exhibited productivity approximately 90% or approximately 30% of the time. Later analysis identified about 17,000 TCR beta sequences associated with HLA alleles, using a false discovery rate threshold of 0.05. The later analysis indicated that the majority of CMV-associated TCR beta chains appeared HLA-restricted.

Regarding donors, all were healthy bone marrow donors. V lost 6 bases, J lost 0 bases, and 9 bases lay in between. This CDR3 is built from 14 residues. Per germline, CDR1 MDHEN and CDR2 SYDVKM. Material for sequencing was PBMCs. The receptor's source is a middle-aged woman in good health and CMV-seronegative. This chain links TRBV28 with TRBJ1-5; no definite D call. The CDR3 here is CASRLTYSNQPQHF. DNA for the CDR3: TGTGCCAGCAGACTTACTTATAGCAATCAGCCCCAGCATTTT. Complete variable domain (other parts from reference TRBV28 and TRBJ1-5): DVKVTQSSRYLVKRTGEKVFLECVQDMDHENMFWYRQDPGLGLRLIYFSYDVKMKEKGDIPEGYSVSREKKERFSLILESASTNQTSMYLCASRLTYSNQPQHFGDGTRLSIL.